These 4 T cell receptor beta chains were sequenced from one sample in a study of cytomegalovirus exposure and HLA in healthy donors. Vbeta (60) and Jbeta (13) primers were used in the PCR. Clones were read by immunoSEQ multiplex PCR, and TCRdb kept only the in-frame ones, dropping some. Here the sample spans about 59,000 clones, roughly 80% being singletons. The sample consisted of PBMCs. The receptor source for this set is a woman aged 40 to 55 in good health and CMV-seronegative.

The chain couples TRBV7-8 to TRBJ1-1, with a possible D match to TRBD1 (6 bases). CDR3 length: 15 residues. Germline CDR1 reads SGHVS; CDR2 reads FQNEAQ. With 2 bases removed from V and 0 bases from J, the gap between germline ends came to 10 bases. The CDR3 region has the DNA TGTGCCAGCAGCTTACAGGGGAGCATGAACACTGAAGCTTTCTTT. Translation gives CASSLQGSMNTEAFF.

This chain uses TRBV29-1 with TRBJ1-5; D uncertain. The CDR3 has 15 residues. Trimming shortened V by 4 bases and J by 4 bases, and 17 bases separated the two germline ends. Germline V gene sequence: CDR1 SQVTM, CDR2 ANQGSEA. CDR3 residues: CSVADAVGPNQPQHF. In nucleotides, the CDR3 is TGCAGCGTTGCTGACGCGGTTGGCCCTAATCAGCCCCAGCATTTT.

The chain couples TRBV9 to TRBJ2-7, with a weak D call TRBD2 (6 bases). The ends were cut back, 1 base at V and 4 bases at J, with 12 bases in the middle. In germline, CDR1 is SGDLS, CDR2 YYNGEE. The CDR3 contains 14 residues. The CDR3 is CASSVNGREYEQYF. The DNA of the CDR3 is TGTGCCAGCAGCGTAAACGGGAGAGAATACGAGCAGTACTTC.

The CDR3 DNA follows: TGTGCCAGCAGTTTCACGACAGGACAATACACCGGGGAGCTGTTTTTT. This sequence encodes CASSFTTGQYTGELFF. The chain uses TRBV28 and TRBJ2-2; D is perhaps TRBD1 (6 bases). The CDR3 has 16 residues. CDR1 and CDR2 from the germline V gene are MDHEN and SYDVKM. V was clipped by 3 bases and J by 3 bases, with 14 bases between them. Full variable domain (missing parts from reference TRBV28 and TRBJ2-2): DVKVTQSSRYLVKRTGEKVFLECVQDMDHENMFWYRQDPGLGLRLIYFSYDVKMKEKGDIPEGYSVSREKKERFSLILESASTNQTSMYLCASSFTTGQYTGELFFGEGSRLTVL.